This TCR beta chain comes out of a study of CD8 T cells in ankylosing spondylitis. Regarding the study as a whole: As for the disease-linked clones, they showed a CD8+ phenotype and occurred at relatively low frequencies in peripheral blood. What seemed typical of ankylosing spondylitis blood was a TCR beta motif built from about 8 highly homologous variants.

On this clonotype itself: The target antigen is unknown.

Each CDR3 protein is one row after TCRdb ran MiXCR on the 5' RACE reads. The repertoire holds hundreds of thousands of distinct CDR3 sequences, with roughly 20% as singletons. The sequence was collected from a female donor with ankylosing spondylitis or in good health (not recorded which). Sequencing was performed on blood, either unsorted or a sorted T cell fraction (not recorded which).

CDR3 sequence (DNA): TGTGCCAGCAGCCCAAGCGGGAGGAGGACCGGGGAGCTGTTTTTT. Protein product: CASSPSGRRTGELFF. J is TRBJ2-2 and V is TRBV12-3 or TRBV12-4; TRBD2 matches at 9 bases. The CDR3 runs 15 residues. The V and J ends lost 6 bases and 5 bases, in that order; junction bases with no gene match: 7.